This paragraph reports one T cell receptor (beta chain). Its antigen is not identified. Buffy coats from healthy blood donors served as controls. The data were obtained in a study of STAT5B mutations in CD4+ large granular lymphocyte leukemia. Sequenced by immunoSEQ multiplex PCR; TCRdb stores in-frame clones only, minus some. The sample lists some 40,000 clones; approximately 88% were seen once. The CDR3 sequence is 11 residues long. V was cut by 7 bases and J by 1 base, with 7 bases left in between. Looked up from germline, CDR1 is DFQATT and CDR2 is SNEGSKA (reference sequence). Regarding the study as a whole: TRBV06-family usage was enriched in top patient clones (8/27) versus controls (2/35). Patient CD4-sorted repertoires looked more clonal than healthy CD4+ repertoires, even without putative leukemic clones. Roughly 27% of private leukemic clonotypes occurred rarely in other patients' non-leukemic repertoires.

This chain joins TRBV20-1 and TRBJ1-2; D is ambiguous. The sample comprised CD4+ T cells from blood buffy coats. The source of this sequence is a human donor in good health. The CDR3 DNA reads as TGCAGTGAGCAGGTTAACTATGGCTACACCTTC. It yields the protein CSEQVNYGYTF.